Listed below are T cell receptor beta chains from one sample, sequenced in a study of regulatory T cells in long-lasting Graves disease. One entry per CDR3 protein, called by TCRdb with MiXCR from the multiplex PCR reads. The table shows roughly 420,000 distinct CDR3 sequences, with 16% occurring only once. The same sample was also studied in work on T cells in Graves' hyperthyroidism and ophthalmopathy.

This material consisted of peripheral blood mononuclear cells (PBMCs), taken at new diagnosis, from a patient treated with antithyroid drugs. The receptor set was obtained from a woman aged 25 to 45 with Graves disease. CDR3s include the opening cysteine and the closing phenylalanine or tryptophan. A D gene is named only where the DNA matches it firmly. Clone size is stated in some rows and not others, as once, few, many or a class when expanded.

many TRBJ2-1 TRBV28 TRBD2 TGTGCCAGCAGTTTGCTAGCGGGACTAACCTACAATGAGCAGTTCTTC CASSLLAGLTYNEQFF
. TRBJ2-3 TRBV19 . TGTGCCAGTAGTATGAGGGAACCCTTCACAGATACGCAGTATTTT CASSMREPFTDTQYF
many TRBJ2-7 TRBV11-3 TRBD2 TGTGCCAGCAGTAAAGACGCGGGAGGCGCCTACGAGCAGTACTTC CASSKDAGGAYEQYF
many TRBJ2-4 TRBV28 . TGTGCCACCGGTTACGCCGGAAACATTCAGTACTTC CATGYAGNIQYF
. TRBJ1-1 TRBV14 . TGTGCCAGCAGCCAAGTGGGAGGGGTCCCTGAAGCTTTCTTT CASSQVGGVPEAFF
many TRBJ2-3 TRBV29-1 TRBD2 TGCAGCGTCCAACCGACTAGCGGGTTAGCAGATACGCAGTATTTT CSVQPTSGLADTQYF
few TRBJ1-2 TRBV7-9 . TGTGCCAGCAGCTTAGGGGGACCAACGTCGATGAACTATGGCTACACCTTC CASSLGGPTSMNYGYTF
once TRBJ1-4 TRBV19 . TGTGCCACGAAAGAATACAGGTCCCTGGGAAAACTGTTTTTT CATKEYRSLGKLFF
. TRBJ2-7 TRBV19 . TGTGCCAGTAGTCCACTCGCGGGCCCCGAGCAGTACTTC CASSPLAGPEQYF
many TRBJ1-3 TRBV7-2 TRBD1 TGTGCCAGCAGCCCGAATAGGGGGCCTGGAAACACCATATATTTT CASSPNRGPGNTIYF